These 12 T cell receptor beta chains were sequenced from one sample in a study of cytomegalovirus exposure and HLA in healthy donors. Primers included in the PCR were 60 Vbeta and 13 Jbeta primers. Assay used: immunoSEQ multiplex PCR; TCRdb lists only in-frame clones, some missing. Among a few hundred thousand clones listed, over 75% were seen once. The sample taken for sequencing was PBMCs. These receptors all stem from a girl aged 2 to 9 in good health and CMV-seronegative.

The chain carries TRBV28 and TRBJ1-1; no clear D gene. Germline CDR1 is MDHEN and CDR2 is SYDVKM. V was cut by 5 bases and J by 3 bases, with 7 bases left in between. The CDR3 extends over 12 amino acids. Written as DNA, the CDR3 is TGTGCCAGCAGTCCGCGGGACACTGAAGCTTTCTTT. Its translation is CASSPRDTEAFF.

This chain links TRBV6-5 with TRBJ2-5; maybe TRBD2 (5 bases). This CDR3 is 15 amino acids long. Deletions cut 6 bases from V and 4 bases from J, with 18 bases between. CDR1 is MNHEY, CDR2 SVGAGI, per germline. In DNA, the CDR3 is TGTGCCAGCAGCTGGACTTCGACCAGTTCAGAGACCCAGTACTTC. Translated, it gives CASSWTSTSSETQYF.

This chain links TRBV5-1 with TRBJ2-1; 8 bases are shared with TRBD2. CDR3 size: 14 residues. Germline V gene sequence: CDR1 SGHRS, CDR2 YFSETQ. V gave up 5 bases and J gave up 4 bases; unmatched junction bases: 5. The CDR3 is CASRPTSGYNEQFF. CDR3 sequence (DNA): TGCGCCAGCAGGCCAACTAGCGGTTACAATGAGCAGTTCTTC. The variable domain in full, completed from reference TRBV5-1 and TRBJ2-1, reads KAGVTQTPRYLIKTRGQQVTLSCSPISGHRSVSWYQQTPGQGLQFLFEYFSETQRNKGNFPGRFSGRQFSNSRSEMNVSTLELGDSALYLCASRPTSGYNEQFFGPGTRLTVL.

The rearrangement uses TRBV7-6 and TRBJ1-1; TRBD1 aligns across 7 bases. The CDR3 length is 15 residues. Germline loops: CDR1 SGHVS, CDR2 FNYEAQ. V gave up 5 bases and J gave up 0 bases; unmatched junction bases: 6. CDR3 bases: TGTGCCAGCAGCCCCGGGACAGACATGAACACTGAAGCTTTCTTT. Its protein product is CASSPGTDMNTEAFF.

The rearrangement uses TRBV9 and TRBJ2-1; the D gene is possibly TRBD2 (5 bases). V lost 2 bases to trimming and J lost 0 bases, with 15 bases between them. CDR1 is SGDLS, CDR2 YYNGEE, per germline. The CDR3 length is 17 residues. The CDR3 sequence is CASSVTSGTSSYNEQFF. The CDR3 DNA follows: TGTGCCAGCAGCGTCACCAGTGGTACTAGCTCCTACAATGAGCAGTTCTTC.

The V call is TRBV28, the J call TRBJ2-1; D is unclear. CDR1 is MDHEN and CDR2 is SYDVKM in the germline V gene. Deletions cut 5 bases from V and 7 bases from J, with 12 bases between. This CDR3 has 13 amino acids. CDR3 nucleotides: TGTGCCAGCAGTCTTCGGAGTCGAAATGAGCAGTTCTTC. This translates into CASSLRSRNEQFF.

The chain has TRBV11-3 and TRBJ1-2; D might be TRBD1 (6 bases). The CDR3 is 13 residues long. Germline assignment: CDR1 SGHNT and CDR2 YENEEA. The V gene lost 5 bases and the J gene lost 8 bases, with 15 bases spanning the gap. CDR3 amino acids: CASSGTGLRGYTF. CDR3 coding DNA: TGTGCCAGCAGCGGCACAGGGTTGCGCGGCTACACCTTC.

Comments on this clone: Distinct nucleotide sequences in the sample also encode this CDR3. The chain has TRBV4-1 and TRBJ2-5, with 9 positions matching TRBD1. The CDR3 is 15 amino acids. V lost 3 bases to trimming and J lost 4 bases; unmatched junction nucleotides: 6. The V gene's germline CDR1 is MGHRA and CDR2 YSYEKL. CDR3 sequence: CASSHGGQGIETQYF. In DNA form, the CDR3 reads TGCGCCAGCAGCCATGGCGGACAGGGGATAGAGACCCAGTACTTC.

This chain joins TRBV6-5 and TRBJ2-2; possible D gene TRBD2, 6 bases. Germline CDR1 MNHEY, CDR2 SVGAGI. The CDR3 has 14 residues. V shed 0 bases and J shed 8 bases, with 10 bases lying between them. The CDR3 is CASSYSRDSGELFF. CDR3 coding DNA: TGTGCCAGCAGTTACTCGAGGGACTCAGGGGAGCTGTTTTTT.

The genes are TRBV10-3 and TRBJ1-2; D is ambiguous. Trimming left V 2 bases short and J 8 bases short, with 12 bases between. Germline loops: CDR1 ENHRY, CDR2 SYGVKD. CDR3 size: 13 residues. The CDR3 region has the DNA TGTGCCATCAGTGAGGCGGCCTCGGGGGGCTACACCTTC. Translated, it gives CAISEAASGGYTF.

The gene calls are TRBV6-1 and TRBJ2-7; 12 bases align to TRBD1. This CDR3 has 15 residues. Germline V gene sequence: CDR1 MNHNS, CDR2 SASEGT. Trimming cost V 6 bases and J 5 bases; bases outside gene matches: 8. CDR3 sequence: CASSPTGTGGDEQYF. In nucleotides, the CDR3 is TGTGCCAGCAGCCCAACAGGGACAGGGGGCGACGAGCAGTACTTC.

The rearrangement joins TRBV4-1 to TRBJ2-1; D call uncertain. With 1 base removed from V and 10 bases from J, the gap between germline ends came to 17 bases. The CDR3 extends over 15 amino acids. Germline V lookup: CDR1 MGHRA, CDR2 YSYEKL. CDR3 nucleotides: TGCGCCAGCAGCCAAGGGGTAGACCCGGCGCGGGAGCAGTTCTTC. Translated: CASSQGVDPAREQFF.